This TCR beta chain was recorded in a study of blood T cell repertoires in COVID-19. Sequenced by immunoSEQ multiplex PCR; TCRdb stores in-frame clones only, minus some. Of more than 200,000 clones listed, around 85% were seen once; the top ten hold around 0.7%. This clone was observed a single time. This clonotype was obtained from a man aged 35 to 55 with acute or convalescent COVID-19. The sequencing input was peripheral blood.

Here the CDR3 reads CASSLRVAGGYEQYF. DNA for the CDR3: TGTGCCAGCAGCTTACGGGTAGCGGGAGGTTACGAGCAGTACTTC. The V call is TRBV7-2, the J call TRBJ2-7, with TRBD2 matching over 10 bases. The CDR3 is 15 amino acids. The junction had 5 bases not matched to a gene; V was cut back by 2 bases and J by 4 bases. The germline V gene encodes CDR1 SGHTA and CDR2 FQGNSA.